These 27 T cell receptor beta chains share one sample of origin, sequenced in a study of cytomegalovirus exposure and HLA in healthy donors. This PCR relied on a set of 60 Vbeta primers and 13 Jbeta primers. Sequencing used immunoSEQ multiplex PCR; TCRdb keeps in-frame clones, though not all of them. The table records roughly 120,000 clones, 80% of them present only once. The source material was PBMCs. Receptors originate from a man aged 25 to 45 in good health and CMV-seronegative.

The V and J genes are TRBV11-2 and TRBJ2-3; D not certain. CDR1 SGHAT and CDR2 FQNNGV come from the germline V gene. The CDR3 loop spans 15 amino acids. Trimming took 5 bases from V and 6 from J, leaving 18 bases between them. The CDR3 nucleotides read TGTGCCAGCAGCCCGCGAGCAAGAGGTGCCGATACGCAGTATTTT. This sequence encodes CASSPRARGADTQYF.

The chain links TRBV18 to TRBJ2-5, with 9 positions matching TRBD1. The CDR3 sequence is 15 residues long. Trimming cost V 4 bases and J 2 bases; bases outside gene matches: 5. Germline V lookup: CDR1 KGHSH, CDR2 LQKENI. CDR3 residues: CASSLGTGMQETQYF. CDR3 bases: TGTGCCAGCTCACTAGGGACAGGGATGCAAGAGACCCAGTACTTC.

The V gene is TRBV11-2, the J gene TRBJ2-7, with unresolved D. V lost 1 base, J lost 3 bases, and 13 bases lay in between. The germline CDR1 and CDR2 sequences are SGHAT and FQNNGV. CDR3 length: 15 amino acids. CDR3 protein: CASSLVATLYYEQYF. The CDR3 DNA is TGTGCCAGCAGCTTAGTGGCGACACTTTACTACGAGCAGTACTTC.

The V gene is TRBV13, the J gene TRBJ2-7; the match to TRBD1 covers 9 bases. The CDR3 contains 16 residues. V was pared by 2 bases and J by 5 bases, with 10 bases of the junction left unmatched. Germline V lookup: CDR1 PRHDT, CDR2 FYEKMQ (reference sequence). The CDR3 coding sequence is TGTGCCAGCAGCTTATGGATGGACAGGGGATCCCACGAGCAGTACTTC. Protein: CASSLWMDRGSHEQYF. Together with reference TRBV13 and TRBJ2-7, the CDR3 gives the full variable domain: AAGVIQSPRHLIKEKRETATLKCYPIPRHDTVYWYQQGPGQDPQFLISFYEKMQSDKGSIPDRFSAQQFSDYHSELNMSSLELGDSALYFCASSLWMDRGSHEQYFGPGTRLTVT.

Concerning this clone itself: A junction boundary mismatches the germline segment, possibly from a read error. The chain employs TRBV29-1 and TRBJ1-2; 8 positions match TRBD1. This CDR3 comprises 13 residues. The germline V gene has CDR1 SQVTM and CDR2 ANQGSEA. In DNA form, the CDR3 reads TGCAGCGCCCGGGCAGGGGGCAACTATGGCTACCCCTTC. This codes for CSARAGGNYGYPF.

J is TRBJ2-7 and V is TRBV29-1; TRBD2 matches at 12 bases. The CDR3 extends over 15 amino acids. The V segment lost 4 bases and the J segment 6 bases; nucleotides outside the gene matches: 10. Germline V lookup: CDR1 SQVTM, CDR2 ANQGSEA. The CDR3 here is CSVALAGGPSSEQYF. The CDR3, as DNA: TGCAGCGTTGCCCTAGCGGGAGGGCCATCGTCCGAGCAGTACTTC.

The CDR3 nucleotides are TGTGCCAGCAGCCAGGGCGGCACTGAAGCTTTCTTT. It codes for CASSQGGTEAFF. The rearrangement links TRBV5-6 to TRBJ1-1, with a possible D match to TRBD1 (5 bases). The CDR3 runs to 12 residues. The V end was cut by 4 bases, the J end by 4 bases, with 8 bases between. CDR1 is SGHDT and CDR2 is YYEEEE in the germline V gene.

CDR3: CASSPTISGNTIYF. The CDR3 bases are TGTGCCAGCAGCCCAACAATCTCTGGAAACACCATATATTTT. This rearrangement joins TRBV14 to TRBJ1-3; no firm D call. Germline V gene lookup returns CDR1 SGHDN and CDR2 FVKESK. Trimming left V 4 bases short and J 0 bases short, with 7 bases between. The CDR3 runs to 14 residues.

CDR3 region: CASSQDRGSSYNEQFF. CDR3 coding DNA: TGCGCCAGCAGCCAAGACCGTGGGAGTTCATACAATGAGCAGTTCTTC. The chain couples TRBV4-3 to TRBJ2-1, with D possibly TRBD2 on 5 matching bases. V lost 0 bases and J lost 4, with 13 bases in between. CDR3 length: 16 amino acids. Germline CDR1 is LGHNA and CDR2 is YSLEER.

The CDR3 DNA follows: TGTGCCAGTAGTATGTCGCGACTAGCGGCCTCCTACGAGCAGTACTTC. It yields the protein CASSMSRLAASYEQYF. V usage is TRBV19 and J usage is TRBJ2-7; TRBD2 aligns across 9 bases. The CDR3 runs to 16 residues. CDR1 is LNHDA and CDR2 is SQIVND in the germline V gene (reference sequence). Losses at the gene ends were 3 bases for V and 0 bases for J; bases not matched to a gene: 6.

Note on this clone: An end of the junction does not agree with germline; a read error may underlie this. The J gene is TRBJ1-2, the V gene TRBV7-9, with D tentatively TRBD1 (6 bases). CDR3 size: 15 residues. Germline V gene lookup returns CDR1 SEHNR and CDR2 FQNEAQ (reference sequence). The CDR3 loop is CSSTSRGGQIYGYTF. The CDR3 DNA reads TGTTCCAGCACCTCGAGGGGGGGCCAGATCTATGGCTACACCTTC.

This chain links TRBV14 with TRBJ1-1; the D gene is possibly TRBD1 (6 bases). Germline loops: CDR1 SGHDN, CDR2 FVKESK. CDR3 length: 14 residues. Trimming took off 4 bases at V and 6 bases at J, with 15 bases between the two ends. The DNA of the CDR3 is TGTGCCAGCAGCCCAGATGAGGGGGTCCCTGAAGCTTTCTTT. As protein: CASSPDEGVPEAFF.

The J gene is TRBJ1-2, the V gene TRBV2, with a tentative D call TRBD1 (5 bases). V shed 4 bases and J shed 7 bases, with 19 bases lying between them. The length of the CDR3 is 15 residues. Looked up from germline, CDR1 is SNHLY and CDR2 is FYNNEI. The DNA for the CDR3 is TGTGCCAGCAGTGCCCCAGTGGGCAGGGCTGGTGGCTACACCTTC. Translated, it gives CASSAPVGRAGGYTF.

This clone showed up just once. The chain couples TRBV29-1 to TRBJ2-1; D might be TRBD1 (6 bases). Between the trimmed V and J ends, which lost 0 bases and 2 bases, there was a span of 14 bases. The CDR3 is 16 residues long. Germline lookup yields CDR1 SQVTM and CDR2 ANQGSEA. In DNA, the CDR3 is TGCAGCGTTGAAGATGGCGGCAGGGGACCCTACAATGAGCAGTTCTTC. It codes for CSVEDGGRGPYNEQFF.

This chain links TRBV19 with TRBJ2-6; tentative D call: TRBD1 (5 bases). This CDR3 has 17 amino acids. CDR1 is LNHDA and CDR2 is SQIVND in the germline V gene (reference sequence). V was pared by 8 bases and J by 0 bases, with 17 bases between. This CDR3 reads CASLPDTPYSGANVLTF. DNA of the CDR3: TGTGCCAGTCTTCCGGACACCCCCTACTCTGGGGCCAACGTCCTGACTTTC.

This clone was seen more than once but under ten times. One junction end disagrees with the germline gene, perhaps due to a read error. The J gene is TRBJ1-5, the V gene TRBV7-7, with D possibly matching TRBD1 (6 bases). This CDR3 region has 13 residues. In germline, CDR1 is SSHAT, CDR2 FNYEAQ (reference sequence). The chain's CDR3 is CASSLAPGEPQHF. In DNA, the CDR3 is TGTGCTAGCAGCTTAGCCCCAGGGGAGCCCCAGCATTTT.

The sample holds a few counts of this clone. The rearrangement links TRBV5-1 to TRBJ2-5, with 16 nucleotides matching TRBD2. Germline lookup yields CDR1 SGHRS and CDR2 YFSETQ. The V and J ends lost 4 bases and 3 bases, in that order; junction bases with no gene match: 6. The CDR3 totals 17 residues. The CDR3 nucleotides are TGCGCCAGCAGCCCGGGACTAGCGGGAGGGCCCAAAGAGACCCAGTACTTC. The encoded protein is CASSPGLAGGPKETQYF.

This sequence joins TRBV19 and TRBJ1-5; D might be TRBD1 (5 bases). This CDR3 region has 17 residues. Trimming left V 1 base short and J 2 bases short, with 15 bases between. The germline V gene encodes CDR1 LNHDA and CDR2 SQIVND (reference sequence). The CDR3 here is CASSIGRDSRGNQPQHF. The CDR3 nucleotides read TGTGCCAGTAGTATAGGTCGAGACAGTCGGGGCAATCAGCCCCAGCATTTT.

The chain carries TRBV7-8 and TRBJ1-5; 7 bases fit TRBD1. J was trimmed by 6 bases and V by 2 bases; bases with no gene match: 7. The CDR3 spans 15 residues. The germline CDR1 and CDR2 sequences are SGHVS and FQNEAQ. Written as DNA, the CDR3 is TGTGCCAGCAGCTTAAGTTGGGCAGGGGGTCAGCCCCAGCATTTT. This translates into CASSLSWAGGQPQHF.

The chain employs TRBV27 and TRBJ2-3; TRBD2 aligns across 9 bases. The CDR3 spans 16 residues. Germline lookup yields CDR1 MNHEY and CDR2 SMNVEV (reference sequence). After removal of 5 bases from V and 2 bases from J, the junction contained 8 bases not matched to a gene. As DNA, the CDR3 is TGTGCCAGCAGTCATGCGGGACTAGCCCCCACAGATACGCAGTATTTT. Its translation: CASSHAGLAPTDTQYF.

A single count supports this clone. V usage is TRBV30 and J usage is TRBJ1-3; D is ambiguous. This CDR3 contains 15 residues. CDR1 is GTSNPN and CDR2 is SVGIG in the germline V gene (reference sequence). V dropped 0 bases and J dropped 4 bases, with 13 bases sitting between them. The CDR3 protein is CAWSVEGRQGNTIYF. The CDR3 DNA is TGTGCCTGGAGTGTCGAGGGCAGACAAGGAAACACCATATATTTT.

This clone has only one observation. This chain connects TRBV10-2 to TRBJ2-7; no definite D call. The CDR3 has 13 amino acids. The V and J ends lost 5 bases and 6 bases respectively, with 14 bases between them. Germline V gene sequence: CDR1 WSHSY, CDR2 SAAADI. CDR3 DNA sequence: TGCGCCAGCAGTTCCCCGGAGACTGGCGAGCAGTACTTC. This codes for CASSSPETGEQYF.

V is TRBV30 and J is TRBJ1-1; 8 bases map to TRBD1. V trimming: 5 bases; J trimming: 5 bases; junction bases outside the gene matches: 4. Looked up from germline, CDR1 is GTSNPN and CDR2 is SVGIG (reference sequence). CDR3 length equals 12 residues. CDR3 amino acids: CAWETGGTEAFF. The CDR3 DNA reads TGTGCCTGGGAAACAGGGGGAACTGAAGCTTTCTTT. The full variable domain, in which reference TRBV30 and TRBJ1-1 provide the parts outside the CDR3, is SQTIHQWPATLVQPVGSPLSLECTVEGTSNPNLYWYRQAAGRGLQLLFYSVGIGQISSEVPQNLSASRPQDRQFILSSKKLLLSDSGFYLCAWETGGTEAFFGQGTRLTVV.

The V and J genes are TRBV7-9 and TRBJ2-1; 15 nucleotides line up with TRBD2. The CDR3 length is 19 residues. Germline CDR1 SEHNR, CDR2 FQNEAQ (reference sequence). The ends lost 0 bases at V and 1 base at J; junction bases unmatched: 4. CDR3 bases: TGTGCCAGCAGCTTAGCGCGGACTAGCGGGAGGGCGTCCTACAATGAGCAGTTCTTC. It is translated as CASSLARTSGRASYNEQFF.

The J gene is TRBJ1-2, the V gene TRBV6-6; D gene ambiguous. Germline CDR1 is MNHNY and CDR2 is SVGAGI (reference sequence). V was shortened by 5 bases and J by 1 base, with 8 bases between the two germline ends. The CDR3 covers 13 residues. Here the CDR3 DNA reads TGTGCCAGCAGTCCCCCGAGTAACTATGGCTACACCTTC. Translation: CASSPPSNYGYTF.

The chain combines TRBV6-5 with TRBJ2-1, with D possibly matching TRBD2 (6 bases). The CDR3 loop spans 15 amino acids. Germline CDR1 and CDR2: MNHEY and SVGAGI. V gave up 3 bases and J gave up 8 bases, with 17 bases separating them. The CDR3 sequence is CASSYSSSAADEQFF. The CDR3 nucleotides read TGTGCCAGCAGTTATTCCTCTAGCGCGGCGGATGAGCAGTTCTTC.

The chain combines TRBV16 with TRBJ1-1; 9 nucleotides agree with TRBD1. CDR3 length: 17 amino acids. V dropped 0 bases and J dropped 4; count of bases not matched to a gene: 9. CDR1 KGHSY and CDR2 FQNENV come from the germline V gene. CDR3 bases: TGTGCCAGCAGCCAATCTAGGGACAGGGTAAAGGGCACTGAAGCTTTCTTT. It encodes CASSQSRDRVKGTEAFF.